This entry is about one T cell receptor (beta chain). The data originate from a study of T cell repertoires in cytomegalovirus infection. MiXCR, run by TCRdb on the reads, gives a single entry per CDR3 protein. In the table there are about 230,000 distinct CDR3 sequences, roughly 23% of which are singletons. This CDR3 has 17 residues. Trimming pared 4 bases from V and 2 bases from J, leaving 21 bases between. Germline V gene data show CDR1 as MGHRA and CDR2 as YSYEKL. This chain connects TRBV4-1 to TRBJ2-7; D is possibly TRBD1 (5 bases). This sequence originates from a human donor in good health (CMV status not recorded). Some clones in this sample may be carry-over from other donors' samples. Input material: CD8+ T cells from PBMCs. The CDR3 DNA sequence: TGCGCCAGCAGCCCCCTGTGGGCGCAGGGTTTGGCCTACGAGCAGTACTTC. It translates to CASSPLWAQGLAYEQYF.